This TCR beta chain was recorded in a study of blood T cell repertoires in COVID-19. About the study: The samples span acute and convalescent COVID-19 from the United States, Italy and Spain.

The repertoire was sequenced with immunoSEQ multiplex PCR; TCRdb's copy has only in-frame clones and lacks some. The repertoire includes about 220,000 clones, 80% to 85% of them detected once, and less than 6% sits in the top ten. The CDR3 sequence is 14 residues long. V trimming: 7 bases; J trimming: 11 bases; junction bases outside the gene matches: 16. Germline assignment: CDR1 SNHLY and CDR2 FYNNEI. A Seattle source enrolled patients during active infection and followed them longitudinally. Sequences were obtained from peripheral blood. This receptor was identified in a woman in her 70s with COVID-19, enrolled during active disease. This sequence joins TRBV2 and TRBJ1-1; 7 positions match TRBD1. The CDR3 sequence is CASMTGPQGSMAFF. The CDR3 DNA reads TGTGCCAGCATGACAGGGCCTCAGGGTTCGATGGCTTTCTTT.